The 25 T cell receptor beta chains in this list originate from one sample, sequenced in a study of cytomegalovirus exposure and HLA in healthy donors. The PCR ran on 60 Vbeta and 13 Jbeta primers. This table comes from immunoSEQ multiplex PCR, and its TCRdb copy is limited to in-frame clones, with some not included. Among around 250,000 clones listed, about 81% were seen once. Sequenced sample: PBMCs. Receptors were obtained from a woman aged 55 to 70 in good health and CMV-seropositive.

CDR3 coding DNA: TGTGCCAGCAGCTTAAACTCTGTCGGGACAGATACGCAGTATTTT. Amino acids: CASSLNSVGTDTQYF. This rearrangement joins TRBV7-3 to TRBJ2-3, with D uncertain. The length of the CDR3 is 15 residues. Trimming removed 1 base at V and 3 bases at J, with 11 bases between. CDR1 and CDR2 from the germline V gene are SGHTA and FQGTGA.

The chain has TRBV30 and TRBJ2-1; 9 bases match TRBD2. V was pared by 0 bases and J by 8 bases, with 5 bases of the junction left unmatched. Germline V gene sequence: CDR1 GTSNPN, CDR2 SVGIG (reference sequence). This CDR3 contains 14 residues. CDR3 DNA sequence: TGTGCCTGGAGTGTGCTAGCGGGACGGGATGAGCAGTTCTTC. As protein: CAWSVLAGRDEQFF.

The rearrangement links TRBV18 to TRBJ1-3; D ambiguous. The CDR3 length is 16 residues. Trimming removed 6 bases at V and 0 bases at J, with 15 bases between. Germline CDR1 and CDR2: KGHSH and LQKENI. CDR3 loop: CASSQNPPSSGNTIYF. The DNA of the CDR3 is TGTGCCAGCTCCCAAAATCCCCCGAGCTCTGGAAACACCATATATTTT.

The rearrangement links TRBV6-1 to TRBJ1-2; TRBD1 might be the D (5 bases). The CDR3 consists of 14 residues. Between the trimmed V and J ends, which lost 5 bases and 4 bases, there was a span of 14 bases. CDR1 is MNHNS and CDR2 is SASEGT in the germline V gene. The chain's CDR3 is CASSSRANFYGYTF. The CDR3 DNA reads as TGTGCCAGCAGTTCCAGGGCTAACTTCTATGGCTACACCTTC.

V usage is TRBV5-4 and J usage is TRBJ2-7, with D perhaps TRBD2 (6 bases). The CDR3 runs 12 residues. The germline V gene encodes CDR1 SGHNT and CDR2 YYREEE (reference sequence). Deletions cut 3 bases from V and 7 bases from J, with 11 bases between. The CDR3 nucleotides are TGTGCCAGCAGCTCGGGACTTAGGGAGCAGTACTTC. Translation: CASSSGLREQYF.

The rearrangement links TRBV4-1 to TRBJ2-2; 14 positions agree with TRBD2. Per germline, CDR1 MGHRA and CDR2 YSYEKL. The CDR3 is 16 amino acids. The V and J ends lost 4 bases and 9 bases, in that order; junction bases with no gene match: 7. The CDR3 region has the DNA TGCGCCAGCAGCCGCCCGGGACTAGCGGGAGATAGGGAGCTGTTTTTT. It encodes CASSRPGLAGDRELFF.

DNA for the CDR3: TGTGCCAGCAGCCAAGCCAGGGGGAACACTGAAGCTTTCTTT. This sequence encodes CASSQARGNTEAFF. The chain couples TRBV16 to TRBJ1-1; perhaps TRBD1 as D (6 bases). This CDR3 is built from 14 residues. With 2 bases removed from V and 1 base from J, the gap between germline ends came to 8 bases. CDR1 is KGHSY, CDR2 FQNENV, per germline.

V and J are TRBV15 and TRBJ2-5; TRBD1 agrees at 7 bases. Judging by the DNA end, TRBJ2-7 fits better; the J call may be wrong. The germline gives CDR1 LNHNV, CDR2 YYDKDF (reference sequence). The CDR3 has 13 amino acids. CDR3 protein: CATSRDGQDEQYF. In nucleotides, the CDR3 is TGTGCCACCAGCAGAGATGGACAGGACGAGCAGTACTTC.

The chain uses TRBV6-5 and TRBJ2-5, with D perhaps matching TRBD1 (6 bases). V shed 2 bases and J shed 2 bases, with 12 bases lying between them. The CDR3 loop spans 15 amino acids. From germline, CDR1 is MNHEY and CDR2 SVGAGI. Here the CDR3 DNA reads TGTGCCAGCAGTTACGCCAGGGGTACTCAAGAGACCCAGTACTTC. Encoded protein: CASSYARGTQETQYF.

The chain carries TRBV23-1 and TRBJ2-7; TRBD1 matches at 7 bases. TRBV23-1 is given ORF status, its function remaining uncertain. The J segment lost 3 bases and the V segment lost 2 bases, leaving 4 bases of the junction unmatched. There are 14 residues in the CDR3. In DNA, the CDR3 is TGCGCCAGCAGTCAAAGACAGGGATTCTACGAGCAGTACTTC. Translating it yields CASSQRQGFYEQYF.

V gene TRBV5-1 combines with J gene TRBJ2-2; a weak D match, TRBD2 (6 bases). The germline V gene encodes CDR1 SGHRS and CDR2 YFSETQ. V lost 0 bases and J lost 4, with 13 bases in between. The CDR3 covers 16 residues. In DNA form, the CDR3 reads TGCGCCAGCAGCTTGGATCCGGGAGCGAGCACCGGGGAGCTGTTTTTT. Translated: CASSLDPGASTGELFF.

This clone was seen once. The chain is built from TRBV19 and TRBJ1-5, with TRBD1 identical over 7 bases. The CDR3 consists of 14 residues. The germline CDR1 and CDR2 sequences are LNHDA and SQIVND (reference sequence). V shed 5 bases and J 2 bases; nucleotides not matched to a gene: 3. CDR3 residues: CASSDGQGNQPQHF. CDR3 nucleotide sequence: TGTGCCAGTAGTGACGGACAGGGCAATCAGCCCCAGCATTTT.

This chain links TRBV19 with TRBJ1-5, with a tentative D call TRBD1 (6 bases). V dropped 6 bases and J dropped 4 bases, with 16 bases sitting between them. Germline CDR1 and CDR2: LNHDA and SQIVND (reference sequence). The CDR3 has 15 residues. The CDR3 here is CASRWVTGPNQPQHF. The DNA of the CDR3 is TGTGCCAGTAGATGGGTAACAGGGCCAAATCAGCCCCAGCATTTT.

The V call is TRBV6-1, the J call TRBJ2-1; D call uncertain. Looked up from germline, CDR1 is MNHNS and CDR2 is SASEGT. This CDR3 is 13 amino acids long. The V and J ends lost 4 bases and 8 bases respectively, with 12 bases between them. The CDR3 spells CASSAYAHYEQFF. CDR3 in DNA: TGTGCCAGCAGTGCGTACGCCCACTATGAGCAGTTCTTC.

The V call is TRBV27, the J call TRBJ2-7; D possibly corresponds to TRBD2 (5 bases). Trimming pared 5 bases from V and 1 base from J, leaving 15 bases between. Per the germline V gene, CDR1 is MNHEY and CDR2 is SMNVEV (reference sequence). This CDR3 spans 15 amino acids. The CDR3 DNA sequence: TGTGCCAGCAGTCGGACTGCACTTAATTCCTACGAGCAGTACTTC. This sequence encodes CASSRTALNSYEQYF.

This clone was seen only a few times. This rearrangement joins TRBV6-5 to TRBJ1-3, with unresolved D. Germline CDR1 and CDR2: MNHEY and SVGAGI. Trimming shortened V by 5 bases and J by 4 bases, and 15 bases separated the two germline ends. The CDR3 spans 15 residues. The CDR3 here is CASSAESQLGNTIYF. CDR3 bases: TGTGCCAGCAGTGCCGAAAGCCAACTAGGAAACACCATATATTTT.

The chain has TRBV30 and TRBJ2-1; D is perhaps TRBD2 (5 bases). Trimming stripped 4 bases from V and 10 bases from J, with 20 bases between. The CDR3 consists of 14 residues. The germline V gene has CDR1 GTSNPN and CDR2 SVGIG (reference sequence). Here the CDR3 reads CAWTRRQTLREQFF. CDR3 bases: TGTGCCTGGACTAGGAGGCAGACCTTAAGGGAGCAGTTCTTC.

The CDR3: CASSLDTLSYRELFF. The CDR3 coding sequence is TGTGCCAGCAGCTTAGATACCCTCAGTTATCGGGAGCTGTTTTTT. This chain joins TRBV11-2 and TRBJ2-2; D remains unclear. The CDR3 is made up of 15 amino acids. V lost 0 bases and J lost 9, with 14 bases in between. Germline V gene sequence: CDR1 SGHAT, CDR2 FQNNGV. The full variable domain, in which reference TRBV11-2 and TRBJ2-2 provide the parts outside the CDR3, is EAGVAQSPRYKIIEKRQSVAFWCNPISGHATLYWYQQILGQGPKLLIQFQNNGVVDDSQLPKDRFSAERLKGVDSTLKIQPAKLEDSAVYLCASSLDTLSYRELFFGEGSRLTVL.

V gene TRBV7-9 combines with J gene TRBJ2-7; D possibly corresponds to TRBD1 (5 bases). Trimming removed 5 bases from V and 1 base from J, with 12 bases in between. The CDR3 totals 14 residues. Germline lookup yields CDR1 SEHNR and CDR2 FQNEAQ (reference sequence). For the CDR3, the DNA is TGTGCCAGCAGCCGAATAGGGGCATCCTACGAGCAGTACTTC. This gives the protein CASSRIGASYEQYF.

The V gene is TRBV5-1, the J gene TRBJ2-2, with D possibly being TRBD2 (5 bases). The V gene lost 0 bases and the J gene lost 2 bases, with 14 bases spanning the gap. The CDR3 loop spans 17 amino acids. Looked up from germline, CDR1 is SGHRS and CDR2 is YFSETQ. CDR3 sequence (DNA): TGCGCCAGCAGCTTGGCACGGCTAGCATACAACACCGGGGAGCTGTTTTTT. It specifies CASSLARLAYNTGELFF.

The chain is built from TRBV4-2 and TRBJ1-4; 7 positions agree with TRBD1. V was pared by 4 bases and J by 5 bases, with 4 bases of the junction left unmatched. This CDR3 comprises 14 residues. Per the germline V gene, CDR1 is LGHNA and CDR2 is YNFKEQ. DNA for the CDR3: TGTGCCAGCAGCCCGGGACAGAGAAATGAAAAACTGTTTTTT. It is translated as CASSPGQRNEKLFF.

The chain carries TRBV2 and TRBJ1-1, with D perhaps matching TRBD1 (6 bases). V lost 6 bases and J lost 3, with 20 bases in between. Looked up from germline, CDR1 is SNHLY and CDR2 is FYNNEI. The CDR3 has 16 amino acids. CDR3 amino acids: CASRNSQGRGDTEAFF. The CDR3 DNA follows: TGTGCCAGCAGGAACTCACAGGGTAGGGGAGACACTGAAGCTTTCTTT. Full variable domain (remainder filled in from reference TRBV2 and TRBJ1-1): EPEVTQTPSHQVTQMGQEVILRCVPISNHLYFYWYRQILGQKVEFLVSFYNNEISEKSEIFDDQFSVERPDGSNFTLKIRSTKLEDSAMYFCASRNSQGRGDTEAFFGQGTRLTVV.

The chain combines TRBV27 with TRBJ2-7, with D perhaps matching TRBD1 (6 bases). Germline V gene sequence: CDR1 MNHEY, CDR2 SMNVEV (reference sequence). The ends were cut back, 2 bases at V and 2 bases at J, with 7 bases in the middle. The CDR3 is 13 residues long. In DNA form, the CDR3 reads TGTGCCAGCAGTTTAACAGGGACCTACGAGCAGTACTTC. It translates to CASSLTGTYEQYF.

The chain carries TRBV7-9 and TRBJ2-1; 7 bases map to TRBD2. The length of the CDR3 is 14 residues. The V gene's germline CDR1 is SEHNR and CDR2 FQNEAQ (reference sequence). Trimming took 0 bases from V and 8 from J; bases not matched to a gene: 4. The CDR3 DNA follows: TGTGCCAGCAGCTTAGCGGGACTAACGGATGAGCAGTTCTTC. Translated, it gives CASSLAGLTDEQFF.

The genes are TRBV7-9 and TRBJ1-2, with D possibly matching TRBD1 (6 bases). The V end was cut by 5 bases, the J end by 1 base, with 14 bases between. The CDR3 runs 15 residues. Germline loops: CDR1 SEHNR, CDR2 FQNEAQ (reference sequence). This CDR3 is CASSTLGGHNYGYTF. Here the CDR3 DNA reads TGTGCCAGCAGCACCCTAGGGGGTCATAACTATGGCTACACCTTC.